The 28 T cell receptor beta chains in this list originate from one sample, sequenced in a study of blood T cell repertoires in COVID-19. Generated by immunoSEQ multiplex PCR, the TCRdb table keeps only in-frame clones and is missing some. This table holds about 160,000 clones, roughly 87% found once. Specimen: peripheral blood. All receptors come from a woman aged 55-69 years who had recovered from COVID-19.

This chain connects TRBV5-6 to TRBJ1-1; D not resolved. Germline CDR1 and CDR2: SGHDT and YYEEEE. This CDR3 comprises 13 residues. V lost 4 bases and J lost 3, with 10 bases in between. The DNA of the CDR3 is TGTGCCAGCAGCCTAGGCGTCGACACTGAAGCTTTCTTT. Translating gives CASSLGVDTEAFF.

CDR3 loop: CASSSKGWDVTGGTF. DNA for the CDR3: TGTGCCAGCAGTTCGAAGGGGTGGGACGTGACAGGGGGAACCTTC. The chain employs TRBV28 and TRBJ1-2; 9 positions match TRBD1. J was trimmed by 14 bases and V by 4 bases; bases with no gene match: 17. Germline loops: CDR1 MDHEN, CDR2 SYDVKM. This CDR3 has 15 residues.

This clone has only one observation. This rearrangement joins TRBV6-1 to TRBJ1-5; 9 positions agree with TRBD1. The V gene end was trimmed by 3 bases and the J gene end by 4 bases; junction bases not matched to a gene: 7. The CDR3 is made up of 16 amino acids. Germline V gives CDR1 MNHNS, CDR2 SASEGT. Here the CDR3 DNA reads TGTGCCAGCAGTGATTGGACAGGGGCCTTTAATCAGCCCCAGCATTTT. Translation: CASSDWTGAFNQPQHF.

The chain employs TRBV28 and TRBJ2-1; weak D call: TRBD2 (6 bases). This CDR3 region has 18 residues. Trimming cost V 1 base and J 7 bases, with 23 bases left between them. The germline gives CDR1 MDHEN, CDR2 SYDVKM. CDR3 DNA: TGTGCCAGCAGTTTATCCCCCGCACTAGGGACCGGGGGAAATGAGCAGTTCTTC. Protein product: CASSLSPALGTGGNEQFF.

The chain carries TRBV11-2 and TRBJ2-3; 8 bases are shared with TRBD2. The CDR3 has 17 residues. With 4 bases clipped from V and 2 bases from J, the junction kept 11 bases outside the gene matches. CDR1 and CDR2 from the germline V gene are SGHAT and FQNNGV. The CDR3 DNA reads as TGTGCCAGCAGCTCCCAGACTAGCGCGTCCTTCACAGATACGCAGTATTTT. This codes for CASSSQTSASFTDTQYF. The whole variable domain, remainder taken from reference TRBV11-2 and TRBJ2-3, is EAGVAQSPRYKIIEKRQSVAFWCNPISGHATLYWYQQILGQGPKLLIQFQNNGVVDDSQLPKDRFSAERLKGVDSTLKIQPAKLEDSAVYLCASSSQTSASFTDTQYFGPGTRLTVL.

The rearrangement joins TRBV2 to TRBJ1-2; no clear D. Per germline, CDR1 SNHLY and CDR2 FYNNEI. The CDR3 is made up of 13 amino acids. V gave up 6 bases and J gave up 5 bases, with 13 bases separating them. The CDR3 DNA reads TGTGCCAGCAGGGTGGGAGGAGTTTATGGCTACACCTTC. It specifies CASRVGGVYGYTF.

This chain joins TRBV29-1 and TRBJ1-1, with a possible D match to TRBD1 (5 bases). This CDR3 is built from 14 residues. The germline V gene has CDR1 SQVTM and CDR2 ANQGSEA. Trimming pared 3 bases from V and 5 bases from J, leaving 16 bases between. Written as DNA, the CDR3 is TGCAGCGTTGACTGGGGCCGACGACGGACTGAAGCTTTCTTT. Translated, it gives CSVDWGRRRTEAFF. Supplemented by reference TRBV29-1 and TRBJ1-1, the full variable domain reads SAVISQKPSRDICQRGTSLTIQCQVDSQVTMMFWYRQQPGQSLTLIATANQGSEATYESGFVIDKFPISRPNLTFSTLTVSNMSPEDSSIYLCSVDWGRRRTEAFFGQGTRLTVV.

The chain has TRBV21-1 and TRBJ1-1; the tabulated D call, TRBD1, remains unverified against the DNA. TRBV21-1 is listed as a pseudogene. The CDR3 has 15 amino acids. The CDR3 DNA is TGTGCCAGCAGCAAGACAGGGGGCGGGAACACTGAAGCTTTCTTT. This sequence encodes CASSKTGGGNTEAFF.

This chain joins TRBV3-1 (or the pseudogene TRBV3-2) and TRBJ2-2; D is perhaps TRBD2 (6 bases). Germline-derived CDR1 and CDR2 are LGHDT and YNNKEL (reference sequence). CDR3 length equals 14 residues. Between the trimmed V and J ends, which lost 5 bases and 7 bases, there was a span of 14 bases. CDR3 nucleotide sequence: TGTGCCAGCAGCTTCGGGGGAGGTGGCGGGGAGCTGTTTTTT. Translating it yields CASSFGGGGGELFF.

The chain uses TRBV9 and TRBJ1-2, with D possibly being TRBD1 (5 bases). The CDR3 is 15 amino acids. The V gene's germline CDR1 is SGDLS and CDR2 YYNGEE. Trimming pared 0 bases from V and 4 bases from J, leaving 13 bases between. The CDR3 DNA reads TGTGCCAGCAGCGTAGAGGCCGGGACTCGCTATGGCTACACCTTC. Its protein product is CASSVEAGTRYGYTF.

The chain has TRBV19 and TRBJ2-1; 7 bases are shared with TRBD2. This CDR3 is 14 amino acids long. V was clipped by 5 bases and J by 12 bases; unmatched bases: 13. Germline V gene data show CDR1 as LNHDA and CDR2 as SQIVND (reference sequence). CDR3: CASSPGTTREVQFF. The DNA for the CDR3 is TGTGCCAGTAGTCCGGGGACTACCCGAGAGGTGCAGTTCTTC.

The chain recombines TRBV3-1 (or the pseudogene TRBV3-2) with TRBJ2-7, with TRBD1 matching 9 bases. V shed 4 bases and J 7 bases; nucleotides not matched to a gene: 11. The CDR3 runs to 15 residues. Germline loops: CDR1 LGHDT, CDR2 YNNKEL (reference sequence). The CDR3 DNA follows: TGTGCCAGCAGCCGACCTTTAGACAGGGGGAGTGAGCAGTACTTC. It yields the protein CASSRPLDRGSEQYF.

This sequence joins TRBV5-1 and TRBJ1-6; a weak D match, TRBD1 (5 bases). Germline values: CDR1 SGHRS, CDR2 YFSETQ. Trimming took 4 bases from V and 0 from J, leaving 17 bases between them. CDR3 length equals 18 residues. The CDR3 coding sequence is TGCGCCAGCAGCCTGAGCGGGGCTACCGGCTCCTATAATTCACCCCTCCACTTT. Translating gives CASSLSGATGSYNSPLHF.

The genes are TRBV27 and TRBJ1-1; maybe TRBD1 (5 bases). The CDR3 runs to 18 residues. Trimming shortened V by 0 bases and J by 2 bases, and 19 bases separated the two germline ends. The germline V gene encodes CDR1 MNHEY and CDR2 SMNVEV (reference sequence). The DNA for the CDR3 is TGTGCCAGCAGTTTATCGATTCCCACCGGGGGACGAAACACTGAAGCTTTCTTT. Translating it yields CASSLSIPTGGRNTEAFF.

J is TRBJ2-7 and V is TRBV9; D is unclear. The CDR3 loop spans 13 amino acids. Deletions cut 4 bases from V and 0 bases from J, with 8 bases between. Germline V gene data show CDR1 as SGDLS and CDR2 as YYNGEE. The CDR3 protein is CASSPPSSYEQYF. CDR3 coding DNA: TGTGCCAGCAGCCCCCCCAGCTCCTACGAGCAGTACTTC.

The chain carries TRBV5-1 and TRBJ2-1; TRBD2 is a possible D gene (6 bases). The germline V and J ends were trimmed by 4 bases and 8 bases, with 19 bases remaining between them. The CDR3 consists of 15 residues. CDR1 is SGHRS and CDR2 is YFSETQ in the germline V gene. CDR3 loop: CASSDGTFKADEQFF. CDR3 sequence (DNA): TGCGCCAGCAGCGACGGGACTTTTAAGGCGGATGAGCAGTTCTTC.

The chain employs TRBV7-8 and TRBJ2-7, with 10 bases aligning to TRBD2. The V gene end was trimmed by 2 bases and the J gene end by 5 bases; junction bases not matched to a gene: 9. The CDR3 spans 16 residues. Germline CDR1 SGHVS, CDR2 FQNEAQ. CDR3 region: CASSLQIGTSAHEQYF. Written as DNA, the CDR3 is TGTGCCAGCAGCTTACAAATCGGGACTAGCGCGCACGAGCAGTACTTC.

The chain has TRBV7-3 and TRBJ2-3, with D hard to call. The germline V and J ends were trimmed by 1 base and 5 bases, with 13 bases remaining between them. In germline, CDR1 is SGHTA, CDR2 FQGTGA. This CDR3 is 15 amino acids long. This chain's CDR3 is CASSLSGIGLDTQYF. The CDR3 nucleotides read TGTGCCAGCAGCTTAAGCGGCATTGGGTTAGATACGCAGTATTTT.

The chain combines TRBV27 with TRBJ2-6; tentative D call: TRBD1 (6 bases). Trimming cost V 0 bases and J 3 bases, with 12 bases left between them. The CDR3 is made up of 17 amino acids. Germline CDR1 reads MNHEY; CDR2 reads SMNVEV (reference sequence). The CDR3 bases are TGTGCCAGCAGTTTATCGACAGGCACAGGTGGGGCCAACGTCCTGACTTTC. Protein sequence: CASSLSTGTGGANVLTF.

The chain employs TRBV19 and TRBJ1-1; tentative D call: TRBD1 (5 bases). The CDR3 extends over 14 amino acids. Germline assignment: CDR1 LNHDA and CDR2 SQIVND (reference sequence). V gave up 2 bases and J gave up 5 bases, with 12 bases separating them. Here the CDR3 reads CASSIQGVGTEAFF. The CDR3 bases are TGTGCCAGTAGTATACAGGGTGTAGGGACTGAAGCTTTCTTT.

The genes are TRBV5-4 and TRBJ1-6, with D possibly matching TRBD1 (6 bases). The CDR3 is 15 residues long. The V end was cut by 3 bases, the J end by 10 bases, with 17 bases between. CDR1 is SGHNT, CDR2 YYREEE, per germline (reference sequence). The CDR3 bases are TGTGCCAGCAGCTACCTAACAGGGACCGGATCACCCCTCCACTTT. The encoded protein is CASSYLTGTGSPLHF.

This rearrangement joins TRBV7-9 to TRBJ2-7; 9 bases line up with TRBD1. The germline gives CDR1 SEHNR, CDR2 FQNEAQ (reference sequence). J was trimmed by 5 bases and V by 5 bases; bases with no gene match: 10. The CDR3 is 15 residues long. The CDR3 DNA reads as TGTGCCAGCAGCGCGTGGGGACAGGGCCCCGACGAGCAGTACTTC. Protein product: CASSAWGQGPDEQYF. Drawing the rest from reference TRBV7-9 and TRBJ2-7, the complete variable domain is DTGVSQNPRHKITKRGQNVTFRCDPISEHNRLYWYRQTLGQGPEFLTYFQNEAQLEKSRLLSDRFSAERPKGSFSTLEIQRTEQGDSAMYLCASSAWGQGPDEQYFGPGTRLTVT.

A remark on this clone: Other DNA sequences of this sample code for an identical CDR3. The chain employs TRBV28 and TRBJ1-2, with 7 bases identical to TRBD1. Germline values: CDR1 MDHEN, CDR2 SYDVKM. The CDR3 totals 14 residues. With V trimmed by 6 bases and J by 3 bases, 7 bases remained unmatched. CDR3 region: CASSLNTGDYGYTF. CDR3 in DNA: TGTGCCAGCAGCCTCAATACAGGGGACTATGGCTACACCTTC.

The chain links TRBV24-1 to TRBJ2-5, with D possibly being TRBD1 (6 bases). With 3 bases removed from V and 5 bases from J, the gap between germline ends came to 12 bases. Germline CDR1 reads KGHDR; CDR2 reads SFDVKD. CDR3 length equals 14 residues. The DNA for the CDR3 is TGTGCCACCAGTGATGGGGGCCAGGGGGAGACCCAGTACTTC. This codes for CATSDGGQGETQYF.

This sequence joins TRBV5-4 and TRBJ1-2, with TRBD1 identical over 10 bases. Germline loops: CDR1 SGHNT, CDR2 YYREEE (reference sequence). The CDR3 totals 16 residues. V gave up 0 bases and J gave up 2 bases; unmatched junction bases: 4. The CDR3, as DNA: TGTGCCAGCAGCTTGGGACAGGGGGCGGCGAACTATGGCTACACCTTC. Encoded protein: CASSLGQGAANYGYTF.

The genes are TRBV4-1 and TRBJ2-3; 9 bases map to TRBD2. The trim removed 4 bases at V and 3 bases at J, leaving 11 bases unmatched. This CDR3 has 17 amino acids. Germline-derived CDR1 and CDR2 are MGHRA and YSYEKL. In nucleotides, the CDR3 is TGCGCCAGCAGCCTCGCGGGGGGGCCAGTCCCTACAGATACGCAGTATTTT. Amino acid sequence: CASSLAGGPVPTDTQYF.

The chain employs TRBV10-3 and TRBJ2-1; D is perhaps TRBD2 (7 bases). Germline CDR1 is ENHRY and CDR2 is SYGVKD. Trimming shortened V by 3 bases and J by 6 bases, and 18 bases separated the two germline ends. The CDR3 is made up of 16 amino acids. The CDR3 coding sequence is TGTGCCATCAGTGATTTCGAGAGGGGAGGGGGCAATGAGCAGTTCTTC. Protein: CAISDFERGGGNEQFF.

The genes are TRBV29-1 and TRBJ2-2; 7 bases match TRBD1. The ends lost 6 bases at V and 3 bases at J; junction bases unmatched: 7. The CDR3 runs 14 residues. Germline V gene sequence: CDR1 SQVTM, CDR2 ANQGSEA. The CDR3 sequence: CSVRQGPDTGELFF. The CDR3 region has the DNA TGCAGCGTGCGACAGGGACCAGACACCGGGGAGCTGTTTTTT.